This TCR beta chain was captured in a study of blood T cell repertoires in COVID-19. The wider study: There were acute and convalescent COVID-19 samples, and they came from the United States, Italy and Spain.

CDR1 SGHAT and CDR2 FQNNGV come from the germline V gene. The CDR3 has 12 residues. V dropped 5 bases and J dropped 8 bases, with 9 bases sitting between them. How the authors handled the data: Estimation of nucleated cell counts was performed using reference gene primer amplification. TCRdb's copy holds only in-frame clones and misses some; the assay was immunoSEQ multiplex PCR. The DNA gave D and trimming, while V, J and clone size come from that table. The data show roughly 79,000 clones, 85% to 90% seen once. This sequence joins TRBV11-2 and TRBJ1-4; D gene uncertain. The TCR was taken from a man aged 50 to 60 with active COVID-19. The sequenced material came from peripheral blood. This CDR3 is CASSVGLEKLFF. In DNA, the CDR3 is TGTGCCAGCAGCGTTGGACTCGAAAAACTGTTTTTT.